What follows is one T cell receptor beta chain and its context. Germline CDR1 SNHLY, CDR2 FYNNEI. This CDR3 spans 14 amino acids. With 8 bases clipped from V and 4 bases from J, the junction kept 10 bases outside the gene matches. As originally analysed: Estimated nucleated cell counts came from reference gene primer amplification. Sequenced by immunoSEQ multiplex PCR; TCRdb stores in-frame clones only, minus some. D and trimming come from the DNA, and the V and J calls and clone size come from that table. Found here are roughly 70,000 clones, around 91% of them singletons; the top ten hold 8.5%. The data belong to a study of blood T cell repertoires in COVID-19. Turning to the study itself: Sample material is recorded as cDNA or gDNA derived from T cells, B-cell-depleted T cells, or PBMCs.

The chain joins TRBV2 to TRBJ2-7, with 8 bases lining up with TRBD1. Sequencing was carried out using peripheral blood. This TCR derives from a human donor in a cohort sampled during active COVID-19. CDR3 sequence reads: CASLPQGVRYEQYF. The CDR3 region has the DNA TGTGCCAGCCTCCCACAGGGGGTGAGGTACGAGCAGTACTTC. The whole variable domain, filled in from reference TRBV2 and TRBJ2-7, reads EPEVTQTPSHQVTQMGQEVILRCVPISNHLYFYWYRQILGQKVEFLVSFYNNEISEKSEIFDDQFSVERPDGSNFTLKIRSTKLEDSAMYFCASLPQGVRYEQYFGPGTRLTVT.